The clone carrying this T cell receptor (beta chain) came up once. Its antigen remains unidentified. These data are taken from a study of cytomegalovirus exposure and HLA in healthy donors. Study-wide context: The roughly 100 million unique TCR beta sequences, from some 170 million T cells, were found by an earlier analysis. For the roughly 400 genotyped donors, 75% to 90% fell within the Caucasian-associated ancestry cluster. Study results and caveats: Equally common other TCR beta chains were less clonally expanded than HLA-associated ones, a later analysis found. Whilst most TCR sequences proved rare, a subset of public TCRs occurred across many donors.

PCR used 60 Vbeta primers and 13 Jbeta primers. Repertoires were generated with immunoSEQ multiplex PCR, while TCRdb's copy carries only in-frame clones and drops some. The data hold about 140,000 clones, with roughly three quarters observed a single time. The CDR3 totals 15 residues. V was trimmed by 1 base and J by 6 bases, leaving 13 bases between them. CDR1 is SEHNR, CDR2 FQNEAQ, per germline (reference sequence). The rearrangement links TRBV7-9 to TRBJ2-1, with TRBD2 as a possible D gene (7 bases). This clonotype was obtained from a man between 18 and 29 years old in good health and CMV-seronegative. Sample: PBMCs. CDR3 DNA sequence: TGTGCCAGCAGCTTAGGTGGGGGGGCCTTCAATGAGCAGTTCTTC. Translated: CASSLGGGAFNEQFF. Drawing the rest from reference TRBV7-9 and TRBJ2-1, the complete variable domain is DTGVSQNPRHKITKRGQNVTFRCDPISEHNRLYWYRQTLGQGPEFLTYFQNEAQLEKSRLLSDRFSAERPKGSFSTLEIQRTEQGDSAMYLCASSLGGGAFNEQFFGPGTRLTVL.